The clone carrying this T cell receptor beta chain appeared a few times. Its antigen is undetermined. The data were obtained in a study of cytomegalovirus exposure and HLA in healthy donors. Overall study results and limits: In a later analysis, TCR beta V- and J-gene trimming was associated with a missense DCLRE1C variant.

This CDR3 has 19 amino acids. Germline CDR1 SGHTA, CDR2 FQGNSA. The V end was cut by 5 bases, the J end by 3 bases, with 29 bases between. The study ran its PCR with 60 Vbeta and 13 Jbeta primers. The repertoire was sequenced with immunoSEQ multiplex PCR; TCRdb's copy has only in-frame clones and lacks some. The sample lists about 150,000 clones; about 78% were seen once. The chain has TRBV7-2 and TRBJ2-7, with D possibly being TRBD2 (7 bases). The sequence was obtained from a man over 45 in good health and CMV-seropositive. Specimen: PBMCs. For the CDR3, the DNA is TGTGCCAGCAGCCCCCCGGTGGGAGGGGACCTACAGGGAAACTACGAGCAGTACTTC. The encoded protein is CASSPPVGGDLQGNYEQYF.